This T cell receptor (beta chain) was retrieved from a study of vaccination effects on CD4 cells after COVID-19. This CDR3 is 13 amino acids long. Trimming took 3 bases from V and 2 from J, leaving 6 bases between them. Profiling relied on immunoSEQ multiplex PCR, and the TCRdb table lists in-frame clones only, not all of them. The sample includes 25,000 to 35,000 clones, roughly two thirds seen only once; the top ten take approximately 10%. A remark on this clone: Antigen: not known.

CD4+ T cells specific for antigen were expanded with viral peptide pools by the ViraFEST assay before sequencing. Around day 10 of culture, CD4+ T cells were separated out. In the vaccine recipients, nucleocapsid antibodies were negative and there was no prior SARS-CoV-2 infection. This TCR was sampled from a human donor who received a COVID-19 vaccine. V usage is TRBV12-3 or TRBV12-4 and J usage is TRBJ2-3; no clear D. This specimen was CD4+ T cells from PBMCs cultured with SARS-CoV-2 spike peptides, taken before COVID-19 vaccination. CDR3 protein: CASSLGDTDTQYF. CDR3 coding DNA: TGTGCCAGCAGTTTGGGTGACACAGATACGCAGTATTTT.